A single sample is the source of the 23 T cell receptor beta chains below, sequenced in a study of control samples from healthy donors and cancer patients. Some clones are missing from TCRdb's copy, which holds only in-frame ones; the method was immunoSEQ multiplex PCR. The data contain around 110,000 clones, nearly 95% of them singletons. The sequencing sample was made of blood. These receptors came from a man aged 25-45 years in good health.

This chain connects TRBV4-1 to TRBJ2-1; D is ambiguous. This CDR3 has 13 residues. The V and J ends lost 0 bases and 6 bases respectively, with 6 bases between them. Germline CDR1 reads MGHRA; CDR2 reads YSYEKL. The CDR3 sequence is CASSQDVGNEQFF. CDR3 coding DNA: TGCGCCAGCAGCCAAGACGTCGGCAATGAGCAGTTCTTC.

The V and J genes are TRBV2 and TRBJ2-1; 9 bases line up with TRBD2. Germline loops: CDR1 SNHLY, CDR2 FYNNEI. The CDR3 sequence is 20 residues long. The V and J ends lost 8 bases and 7 bases, in that order; junction bases with no gene match: 27. DNA for the CDR3: TGTGCCAGCGGAGTTGGGGTGTGGGGGAGCGGGGGGCCAGACCCAAATGAGCAGTTCTTC. This encodes CASGVGVWGSGGPDPNEQFF.

The chain is built from TRBV2 and TRBJ1-1; weak D call: TRBD1 (5 bases). The germline V and J ends were trimmed by 4 bases and 0 bases, with 18 bases remaining between them. Germline CDR1 and CDR2: SNHLY and FYNNEI. The CDR3 totals 17 residues. CDR3 bases: TGTGCCAGCAGTGGGGGGGACCCCCTTGTGGTGAACACTGAAGCTTTCTTT. Protein: CASSGGDPLVVNTEAFF.

J is TRBJ1-1 and V is TRBV3-1 (or the pseudogene TRBV3-2); D not certain. Germline V CDR1 and CDR2: LGHDT, YNNKEL (reference sequence). V was clipped by 1 base and J by 3 bases, with 3 bases between them. The CDR3 loop spans 12 amino acids. DNA for the CDR3: TGTGCCAGCAGCCAAGCCCACACTGAAGCTTTCTTT. Protein: CASSQAHTEAFF.

The gene calls are TRBV11-2 and TRBJ2-3; D uncertain. The CDR3 loop spans 11 amino acids. Trimming took 1 base from V and 6 from J, leaving 2 bases between them. The germline CDR1 and CDR2 sequences are SGHAT and FQNNGV. The CDR3 bases are TGTGCCAGCAGCTTAGTTGATACGCAGTATTTT. The encoded protein is CASSLVDTQYF.

The chain joins TRBV19 to TRBJ2-6, with 10 bases matching TRBD1. From germline, CDR1 is LNHDA and CDR2 SQIVND (reference sequence). J was trimmed by 1 base and V by 5 bases; bases with no gene match: 8. This CDR3 comprises 18 residues. The CDR3 region has the DNA TGTGCCAGTAGTCTTGACAGGGGGCCTTCATCTGGGGCCAACGTCCTGACTTTC. Translation: CASSLDRGPSSGANVLTF.

The chain carries TRBV5-1 and TRBJ1-5; the D is unclear. Germline V gene lookup returns CDR1 SGHRS and CDR2 YFSETQ. Between the trimmed V and J ends, which lost 4 bases and 5 bases, there was a span of 10 bases. This CDR3 comprises 13 residues. CDR3 bases: TGCGCCAGCAGCAAGGAAGTGGATCAGCCCCAGCATTTT. Translation gives CASSKEVDQPQHF.

This clone was detected only once. This sequence joins TRBV6-2 or TRBV6-3 and TRBJ2-3; D is ambiguous. Trimming stripped 4 bases from V and 2 bases from J, with 10 bases between. This CDR3 comprises 14 residues. In germline, CDR1 is MNHEY, CDR2 SVGEGT. CDR3 sequence: CASSSTFYTDTQYF. For the CDR3, the DNA is TGTGCCAGCAGTTCGACTTTTTACACAGATACGCAGTATTTT.

V gene TRBV7-2 combines with J gene TRBJ2-3; D is possibly TRBD1 (7 bases). The CDR3 runs to 15 residues. Trimming took 3 bases from V and 4 from J, leaving 14 bases between them. Germline V lookup: CDR1 SGHTA, CDR2 FQGNSA. The chain's CDR3 is CASSFGGGSADTQYF. DNA of the CDR3: TGTGCCAGCAGCTTCGGAGGGGGCAGCGCAGATACGCAGTATTTT.

This chain connects TRBV19 to TRBJ1-4, with a tentative D call TRBD1 (5 bases). Germline assignment: CDR1 LNHDA and CDR2 SQIVND (reference sequence). The CDR3 loop spans 15 amino acids. The V and J ends lost 3 bases and 5 bases respectively, with 13 bases between them. The CDR3: CASSIGGRQNEKLFF. CDR3 nucleotide sequence: TGTGCCAGTAGTATTGGCGGCAGACAGAATGAAAAACTGTTTTTT.

The J gene is TRBJ2-5, the V gene TRBV9; a weak D match, TRBD2 (6 bases). V was trimmed by 4 bases and J by 2 bases, leaving 15 bases between them. Per germline, CDR1 SGDLS and CDR2 YYNGEE. This CDR3 region has 15 residues. In DNA, the CDR3 is TGTGCCAGCAGCCTCGGGGGTCCCCCACAAGAGACCCAGTACTTC. This translates into CASSLGGPPQETQYF.

The V and J genes are TRBV5-1 and TRBJ2-3; perhaps D is TRBD1 or TRBD2 (6 bases each). This CDR3 has 15 residues. The germline V gene encodes CDR1 SGHRS and CDR2 YFSETQ. Trimming took 4 bases from V and 3 from J, leaving 15 bases between them. The CDR3 here is CASSLRGLETDTQYF. CDR3 nucleotides: TGCGCCAGCAGCCTTCGGGGGCTAGAGACAGATACGCAGTATTTT.

The CDR3 spells CASSYQTATEAFF. The CDR3, as DNA: TGTGCCAGCAGTTATCAGACGGCCACTGAAGCTTTCTTT. The V gene is TRBV6-5, the J gene TRBJ1-1; D is undetermined. Deletions cut 3 bases from V and 4 bases from J, with 9 bases between. CDR1 and CDR2 (germline): MNHEY, SVGAGI. There are 13 residues in the CDR3.

V gene TRBV27 combines with J gene TRBJ2-5, with 9 nucleotides matching TRBD1. The CDR3 runs to 18 residues. With 5 bases clipped from V and 2 bases from J, the junction kept 15 bases outside the gene matches. Germline CDR1 reads MNHEY; CDR2 reads SMNVEV (reference sequence). The CDR3 spells CASSPNYRGRTIQETQYF. CDR3 bases: TGTGCCAGCAGTCCAAACTACAGGGGGCGGACGATTCAAGAGACCCAGTACTTC.

The J gene is TRBJ1-2, the V gene TRBV6-5, with D perhaps TRBD1 (5 bases). From germline, CDR1 is MNHEY and CDR2 SVGAGI. The CDR3 totals 13 residues. The ends were cut back, 6 bases at V and 2 bases at J, with 10 bases in the middle. CDR3 bases: TGTGCCAGCAGACTGGGGACGAACTATGGCTACACCTTC. Encoded protein: CASRLGTNYGYTF.

This sequence joins TRBV2 and TRBJ1-1; D unresolved. V lost 5 bases, J lost 4 bases, and 11 bases lay in between. The CDR3 has 13 residues. Germline loops: CDR1 SNHLY, CDR2 FYNNEI. The CDR3 bases are TGTGCCAGCAGTAACGTAGAGAGCACTGAAGCTTTCTTT. Its protein is CASSNVESTEAFF.

The CDR3 region is CASSSLGTMGTDTQYF. CDR3 DNA sequence: TGTGCCAGCAGTTCCCTGGGGACAATGGGGACAGATACGCAGTATTTT. The chain uses TRBV27 and TRBJ2-3, with D perhaps TRBD1 (6 bases). CDR1 and CDR2 (germline): MNHEY, SMNVEV (reference sequence). The CDR3 length is 16 residues. Trimming stripped 4 bases from V and 3 bases from J, with 17 bases between.

The V gene is TRBV11-3, the J gene TRBJ1-3, with D maybe TRBD1 (5 bases). The germline gives CDR1 SGHNT, CDR2 YENEEA. V lost 5 bases and J 0 bases, leaving 5 bases between the germline ends. The CDR3 is 13 amino acids. The CDR3 region has the DNA TGTGCCAGCAGCGGGGGCTCTGGAAACACCATATATTTT. Translation: CASSGGSGNTIYF.

This chain links TRBV5-1 with TRBJ2-2, with D perhaps TRBD2 (6 bases). V shed 5 bases and J shed 2 bases, with 13 bases lying between them. The germline gives CDR1 SGHRS, CDR2 YFSETQ. The CDR3 has 15 amino acids. CDR3 sequence (DNA): TGCGCCAGCAGTTCCGCGGGGCTAAACACCGGGGAGCTGTTTTTT. Translating it yields CASSSAGLNTGELFF.

The rearrangement joins TRBV5-5 to TRBJ1-3; D unclear. The CDR3 has 15 residues. Trimming left V 0 bases short and J 0 bases short, with 7 bases between. Germline CDR1 and CDR2: SGHKS and YYEKEE (reference sequence). The DNA for the CDR3 is TGTGCCAGCAGCTTGGATTTACACTCTGGAAACACCATATATTTT. Translating it yields CASSLDLHSGNTIYF.

This chain uses TRBV6-4 with TRBJ1-2, with D possibly TRBD1 on 5 matching bases. Germline CDR1 reads MRHNA; CDR2 reads SNTAGT. The length of the CDR3 is 14 residues. V lost 0 bases and J 1 base, leaving 6 bases between the germline ends. Written as DNA, the CDR3 is TGTGCCAGCAGTGACTCACAGGATAACTATGGCTACACCTTC. Residues: CASSDSQDNYGYTF.

In regard to this clone: At the DNA level, this CDR3 is encoded by other sequences in the same sample as well. The V gene is TRBV6-5, the J gene TRBJ1-1; D unclear. The CDR3 runs 13 residues. The germline CDR1 and CDR2 sequences are MNHEY and SVGAGI. The V and J ends lost 2 bases and 1 base respectively, with 5 bases between them. CDR3 sequence (DNA): TGTGCCAGCAGTTACATCGGGAACACTGAAGCTTTCTTT. Its protein product is CASSYIGNTEAFF.

The J gene is TRBJ1-1, the V gene TRBV5-1; D may be TRBD1 (5 bases). The CDR3 length is 13 residues. V was shortened by 5 bases and J by 0 bases, with 8 bases between the two germline ends. CDR1 and CDR2 from the germline V gene are SGHRS and YFSETQ. This CDR3 reads CASRRGMNTEAFF. CDR3 nucleotide sequence: TGCGCCAGCAGGAGGGGAATGAACACTGAAGCTTTCTTT. Together with reference TRBV5-1 and TRBJ1-1, the CDR3 gives the full variable domain: KAGVTQTPRYLIKTRGQQVTLSCSPISGHRSVSWYQQTPGQGLQFLFEYFSETQRNKGNFPGRFSGRQFSNSRSEMNVSTLELGDSALYLCASRRGMNTEAFFGQGTRLTVV.